The rows below give T cell receptor beta chains drawn from one sample of a study of a mutant IDH1 vaccine in newly diagnosed glioma. Only in-frame clones appear in the TCRdb table, and some are missing; sequencing was by immunoSEQ multiplex PCR. Counted here are around 100,000 clones, over 75% occurring once; the ten biggest clones make up about 5.6%. Sequences were derived from PBMCs, sampled from a glioma patient treated with radiotherapy, temozolomide or both. The receptors stem from a man aged 40-49 years with glioma. Some clones in this sample may be carry-over from other donors' samples. The CDR3 runs from the conserved cysteine through the conserved F or W. The order of the fields is clone size, V gene, J gene, D gene, CDR3 protein, CDR3 DNA. D genes are given only for firm matches. Some rows have no size entry. The others give once, few or many, or a class for an expanded clone.

>NA|TRBV9|TRBJ2-6|NA
CASTKGTGANVLTF
TGTGCCAGCACCAAGGGGACTGGGGCCAACGTCCTGACTTTC
>NA|TRBV7-2|TRBJ2-5|NA
CASSYGGAKTQYF
TGTGCCAGCAGCTACGGGGGCGCAAAGACCCAGTACTTC
>NA|TRBV27|TRBJ1-2|NA
CASRGGGASGYTF
TGTGCCAGCAGGGGCGGGGGGGCTTCTGGCTACACCTTC
>NA|TRBV9|TRBJ1-5|NA
CASSVSSGASEPQHF
TGTGCCAGCAGCGTATCATCAGGGGCCTCGGAGCCCCAGCATTTT
>NA|TRBV10-3|TRBJ2-5|NA
CAISEGLPKETQYF
TGTGCCATCAGTGAGGGACTACCTAAAGAGACCCAGTACTTC
>NA|TRBV7-7|TRBJ2-2|NA
CASSLSGPGELFF
TGTGCCAGCAGCTTATCAGGGCCCGGGGAGCTGTTTTTT
>NA|TRBV27|TRBJ1-4|TRBD1
CASSRLPGQGTGKLFF
TGTGCCAGCAGTCGACTCCCGGGACAGGGGACTGGAAAACTGTTTTTT
>NA|TRBV6-6|TRBJ1-1|TRBD1
CASSPTGQGVAFF
TGTGCCAGCAGTCCGACGGGACAGGGAGTTGCTTTCTTT
>NA|TRBV14|TRBJ1-2|NA
CASSLLTGAWGYTF
TGTGCCAGCAGCCTATTGACGGGAGCGTGGGGCTACACCTTC
>NA|TRBV7-9|TRBJ2-2|NA
CASGMTGRTGELFF
TGTGCCAGCGGGATGACAGGGAGGACCGGGGAGCTGTTTTTT
>NA|TRBV5-1|TRBJ2-2|NA
CASSFQRGATGELFF
TGCGCCAGCAGCTTCCAACGGGGGGCCACCGGGGAGCTGTTTTTT
>once|TRBV5-1|TRBJ1-4|NA
CASSVMGASNEKLFF
TGCGCCAGCAGCGTGATGGGGGCCTCTAATGAAAAACTGTTTTTT
>once|TRBV5-1|TRBJ1-1|NA
CASSLPAGDMNTEAFF
TGCGCCAGCAGCTTGCCGGCAGGTGACATGAACACTGAAGCTTTCTTT
>NA|TRBV5-6|TRBJ2-7|NA
CASSSAQGYEQYF
TGTGCCAGCAGCTCCGCCCAGGGATACGAGCAGTACTTC
>NA|TRBV29-1|TRBJ2-5|NA
CSVCPFGSETQYF
TGCAGCGTATGCCCGTTTGGGTCAGAGACCCAGTACTTC
>few|TRBV9|TRBJ1-1|NA
CASSVVQGKTEAFF
TGTGCCAGCAGCGTAGTACAGGGCAAGACTGAAGCTTTCTTT
>NA|TRBV19|TRBJ2-2|TRBD1
CASSIGGQGAGELFF
TGTGCCAGTAGTATAGGTGGACAGGGGGCCGGGGAGCTGTTTTTT
>NA|TRBV7-7|TRBJ1-1|NA
CASSEGPNTEAFF
TGTGCCAGCAGCGAAGGGCCGAACACTGAAGCTTTCTTT
>NA|TRBV5-1|TRBJ2-1|TRBD2
CASSFGLAGAGNEQFF
TGCGCCAGCAGCTTCGGACTAGCGGGGGCGGGCAATGAGCAGTTCTTC
>once|TRBV4-1|TRBJ1-4|NA
CASSQEIPFREKLFF
TGCGCCAGCAGCCAAGAAATCCCTTTCCGGGAAAAACTGTTTTTT
>NA|TRBV13|TRBJ2-5|TRBD2
CASSRGGRGTQYF
TGTGCCAGCAGCCGGGGAGGGCGAGGGACCCAGTACTTC
>once|TRBV18|TRBJ1-2|NA
CASSKLEAAPYGYTF
TGTGCCAGCTCAAAACTTGAGGCAGCTCCATATGGCTACACCTTC
>NA|TRBV4-1|TRBJ1-5|NA
CASSQEGRSNQPQHF
TGCGCCAGCAGCCAAGAGGGGCGCAGCAATCAGCCCCAGCATTTT
>NA|TRBV4-1|TRBJ1-1|NA
CASSRIGPEGLNTEAFF
TGCGCCAGCAGCCGGATTGGCCCCGAGGGCCTAAACACTGAAGCTTTCTTT
>NA|TRBV18|TRBJ1-2|TRBD1
CASSPVGQGDGYTF
TGTGCCAGCTCACCTGTAGGACAGGGGGATGGCTACACCTTC
>NA|TRBV7-9|TRBJ2-3|NA
CASSPELGQYF
TGTGCCAGCAGCCCCGAGCTAGGGCAGTATTTT
>NA|TRBV30|TRBJ2-7|NA
CAWTVDSYEQYF
TGTGCTTGGACGGTAGACTCCTACGAGCAGTACTTC
>once|TRBV11-2|TRBJ2-1|TRBD2
CASSLVGSGAYNEQFF
TGTGCCAGCAGCTTGGTTGGTAGCGGGGCTTACAATGAGCAGTTCTTC
>few|TRBV5-4|TRBJ2-5|NA
CASSLTTGTLQETQYF
TGTGCCAGCAGCTTGACTACAGGGACTCTCCAAGAGACCCAGTACTTC
>NA|TRBV5-1|TRBJ1-1|TRBD1
CASSFLRDRGASEAFF
TGCGCCAGCAGCTTTCTCCGGGACAGGGGAGCCTCTGAAGCTTTCTTT
>NA|TRBV6-5|TRBJ1-2|TRBD1
CASSRDRGGYTF
TGTGCCAGCAGCCGGGACAGGGGTGGCTACACCTTC
>NA|TRBV6-6|TRBJ2-7|NA
CASSYSGGNYEQYF
TGTGCCAGCAGTTACTCAGGCGGAAACTACGAGCAGTACTTC
>NA|TRBV2|TRBJ2-2|NA
CASSGETRNTGELFF
TGTGCCAGCAGTGGTGAGACAAGAAACACCGGGGAGCTGTTTTTT
>NA|TRBV11-2|TRBJ1-4|TRBD1
CASSFPGQGAAEKLFF
TGTGCCAGCAGCTTCCCCGGACAGGGGGCGGCTGAAAAACTGTTTTTT
>NA|TRBV9|TRBJ2-7|NA
CASSARQANYEQYF
TGTGCCAGCAGCGCTCGACAGGCGAACTACGAGCAGTACTTC
>NA|TRBV4-1|TRBJ2-1|NA
CASSQVTGGARRNEQFF
TGCGCCAGCAGCCAGGTAACCGGCGGGGCCCGAAGGAATGAGCAGTTCTTC
>NA|TRBV5-1|TRBJ1-4|NA
CATAGRENEKLFF
TGCGCCACCGCGGGACGGGAAAATGAAAAACTGTTTTTT
>NA|TRBV25-1|TRBJ2-1|TRBD2
CASRVAGAEYNEQFF
TGTGCCAGCAGGGTAGCGGGGGCGGAGTACAATGAGCAGTTCTTC
>NA|TRBV4-1|TRBJ1-6|NA
CASSQRVPGVDSPLHF
TGCGCCAGCAGCCAAAGGGTCCCTGGGGTTGATTCACCCCTCCACTTT
>few|TRBV19|TRBJ1-1|NA
CASRLPGSAMNTEAFF
TGTGCCAGTAGACTTCCAGGGTCCGCTATGAACACTGAAGCTTTCTTT
>NA|TRBV5-1|TRBJ1-3|NA
CASSLGSSGNTIYF
TGCGCCAGCAGCTTGGGCAGCTCTGGAAACACCATATATTTT